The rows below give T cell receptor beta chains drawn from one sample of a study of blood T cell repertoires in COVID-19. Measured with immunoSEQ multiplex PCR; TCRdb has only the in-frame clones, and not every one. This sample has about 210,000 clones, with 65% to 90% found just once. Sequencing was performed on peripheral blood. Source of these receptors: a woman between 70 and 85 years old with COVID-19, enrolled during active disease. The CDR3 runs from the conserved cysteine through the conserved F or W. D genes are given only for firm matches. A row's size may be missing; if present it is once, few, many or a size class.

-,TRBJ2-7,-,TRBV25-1,CASSAPLGSSYEQYF,TGTGCCAGCAGTGCCCCTCTAGGAAGCTCCTACGAGCAGTACTTC
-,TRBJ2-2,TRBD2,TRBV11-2,CASSPPPSGGANTGELFF,TGTGCCAGCAGCCCCCCGCCTAGCGGGGGGGCAAATACCGGGGAGCTGTTTTTT
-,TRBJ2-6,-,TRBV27,CASAGAAGANVLTF,TGTGCCAGCGCGGGGGCGGCTGGGGCCAACGTCCTGACTTTC
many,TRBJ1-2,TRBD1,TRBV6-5,CASRNGQGVGGYTF,TGTGCCAGCAGGAACGGACAGGGGGTGGGTGGCTACACCTTC
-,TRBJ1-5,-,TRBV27,CASSLSGGVDRVQPQHF,TGTGCCAGCAGTTTATCGGGGGGGGTTGACCGAGTCCAGCCCCAGCATTTT
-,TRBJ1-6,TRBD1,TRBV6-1,CASSVDRVRGDSPLHF,TGTGCCAGCAGTGTGGACAGGGTAAGGGGTGATTCACCCCTCCACTTT
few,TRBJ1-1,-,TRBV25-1,CASSESGRGSATEAFF,TGTGCCAGCAGTGAATCCGGCAGGGGCAGTGCCACTGAAGCTTTCTTT
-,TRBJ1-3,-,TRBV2,CASSEMGRTGSGNTIYF,TGTGCCAGCAGTGAAATGGGGAGGACCGGCTCTGGAAACACCATATATTTT
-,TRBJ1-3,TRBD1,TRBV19,CASGTTGAGNTIYF,TGTGCCAGTGGAACGACAGGGGCTGGAAACACCATATATTTT
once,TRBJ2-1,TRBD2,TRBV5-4,CASSSAGTSPYNEQFF,TGTGCCAGCAGCTCCGCCGGGACTAGCCCTTACAATGAGCAGTTCTTC
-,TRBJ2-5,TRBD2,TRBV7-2,CASSLGLAGRRVETQYF,TGTGCCAGCAGCTTAGGGCTAGCGGGGCGCCGGGTAGAGACCCAGTACTTC
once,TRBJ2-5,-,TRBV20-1,CSAADQETQYF,TGCAGTGCTGCGGACCAAGAGACCCAGTACTTC
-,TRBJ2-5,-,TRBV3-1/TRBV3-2,CASSQGLGSQETQYF,TGTGCCAGCAGCCAAGGGCTTGGCAGCCAAGAGACCCAGTACTTC
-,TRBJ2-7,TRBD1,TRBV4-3,CASSPGQGAYEQYF,TGCGCCAGCAGCCCCGGACAGGGGGCCTACGAGCAGTACTTC
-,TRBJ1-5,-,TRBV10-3,CAISESMSGAQPQHF,TGTGCCATCAGTGAGTCTATGTCAGGGGCGCAGCCCCAGCATTTT
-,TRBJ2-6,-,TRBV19,CASSIGQLSGANVLTF,TGTGCCAGTAGTATAGGACAGCTTTCTGGGGCCAACGTCCTGACTTTC
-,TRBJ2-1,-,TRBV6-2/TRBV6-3,CASSYSGPSYNEQFF,TGTGCCAGCAGTTACTCGGGGCCGTCCTACAATGAGCAGTTCTTC
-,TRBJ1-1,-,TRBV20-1,CSAITGTEAFF,TGCAGTGCTATTACGGGCACTGAAGCTTTCTTT
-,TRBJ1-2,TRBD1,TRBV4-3,CASSQDRGGFYGYTF,TGCGCCAGCAGCCAAGATCGAGGGGGCTTCTATGGCTACACCTTC
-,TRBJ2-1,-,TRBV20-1,CSASLPGFHDEQFF,TGCAGTGCTAGTCTCCCGGGGTTCCACGATGAGCAGTTCTTC
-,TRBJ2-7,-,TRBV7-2,CASSLEGGGPRSEQYF,TGTGCCAGCAGCTTAGAAGGGGGGGGCCCGCGTAGCGAGCAGTACTTC
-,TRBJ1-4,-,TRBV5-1,CASSLGVRGRSEKLFF,TGCGCCAGCAGCTTGGGGGTTAGGGGTCGGAGTGAAAAACTGTTTTTT
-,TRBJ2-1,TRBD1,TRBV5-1,CASSGGQADYNEQFF,TGCGCCAGCAGCGGCGGACAGGCCGACTACAATGAGCAGTTCTTC
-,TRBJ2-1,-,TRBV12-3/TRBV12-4,CASRGFSYNEQFF,TGTGCCAGTCGGGGGTTCTCCTACAATGAGCAGTTCTTC
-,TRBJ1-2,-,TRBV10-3,CAISLEGNYGYTF,TGTGCCATCAGTCTGGAGGGGAACTATGGCTACACCTTC
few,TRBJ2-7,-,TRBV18,CASSRLRAYEQYF,TGTGCCAGCTCACGCTTACGAGCCTACGAGCAGTACTTC
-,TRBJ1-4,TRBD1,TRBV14,CASSRTGGGSNEKLFF,TGTGCCAGCAGCCGGACAGGGGGCGGGTCTAATGAAAAACTGTTTTTT
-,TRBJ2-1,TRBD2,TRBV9,CASSRASGGEGYEQFF,TGTGCCAGTAGTAGGGCTAGCGGGGGAGAAGGGTATGAGCAGTTCTTC
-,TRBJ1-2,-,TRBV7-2,CASSTRRDSATF,TGTGCCAGCAGCACCCGGAGGGACTCAGCCACCTTC
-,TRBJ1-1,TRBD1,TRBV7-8,CASSEQGRGDTEAFF,TGTGCCAGCAGCGAACAGGGGAGAGGTGACACTGAAGCTTTCTTT
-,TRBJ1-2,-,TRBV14,CASSRLGGGYGYTF,TGTGCCAGCAGCCGGCTCGGGGGAGGGTATGGCTACACCTTC
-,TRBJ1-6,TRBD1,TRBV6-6,CASSGGTVNSPLHF,TGTGCCAGCAGCGGCGGGACAGTTAATTCACCCCTCCACTTT
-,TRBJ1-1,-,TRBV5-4,CASSSQGRSEAFF,TGTGCCAGCAGCTCCCAAGGGAGGTCTGAAGCTTTCTTT
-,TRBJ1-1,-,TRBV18,CASSPERVVTEAFF,TGTGCCAGCTCACCTGAGAGGGTGGTGACTGAAGCTTTCTTT
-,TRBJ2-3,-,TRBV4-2,CASSRGGSTDTQYF,TGTGCCAGCAGCAGGGGGGGCAGCACAGATACGCAGTATTTT
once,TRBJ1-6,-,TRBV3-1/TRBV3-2,CASSQVTDRDNSPLHF,TGTGCCAGCAGCCAAGTTACTGACAGAGATAATTCACCCCTCCACTTT
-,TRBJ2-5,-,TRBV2,CASVRARGETQYF,TGTGCCAGCGTTCGGGCGCGGGGAGAGACCCAGTACTTC
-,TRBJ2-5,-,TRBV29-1,CGAQHQETQYF,TGCGGGGCCCAGCATCAAGAGACCCAGTACTTC
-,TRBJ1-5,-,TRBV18,CASSPYAGGDQPQHF,TGTGCCAGCTCACCATACGCCGGGGGGGATCAGCCCCAGCATTTT
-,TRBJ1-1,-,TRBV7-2,CASSRAVRGITEAFF,TGTGCCAGCAGCCGGGCGGTCAGGGGAATTACTGAAGCTTTCTTT